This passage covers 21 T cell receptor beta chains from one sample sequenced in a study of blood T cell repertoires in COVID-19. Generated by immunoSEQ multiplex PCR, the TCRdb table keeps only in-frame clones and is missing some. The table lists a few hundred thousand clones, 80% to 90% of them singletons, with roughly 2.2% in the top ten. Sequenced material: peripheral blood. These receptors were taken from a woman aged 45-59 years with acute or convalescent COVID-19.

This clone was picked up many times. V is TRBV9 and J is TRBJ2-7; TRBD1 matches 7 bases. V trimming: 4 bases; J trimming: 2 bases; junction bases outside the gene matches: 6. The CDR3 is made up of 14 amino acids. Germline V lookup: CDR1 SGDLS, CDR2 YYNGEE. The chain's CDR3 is CASSTGQDAYEQYF. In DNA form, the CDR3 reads TGTGCCAGCAGCACAGGACAGGACGCCTACGAGCAGTACTTC.

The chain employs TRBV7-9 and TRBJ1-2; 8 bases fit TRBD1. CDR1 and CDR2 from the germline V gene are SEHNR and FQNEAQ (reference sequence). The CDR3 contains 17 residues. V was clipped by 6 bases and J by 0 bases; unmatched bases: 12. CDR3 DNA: TGTGCCAGCAGGCCGGACAGGGAGGTTCAGACTAACTATGGCTACACCTTC. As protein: CASRPDREVQTNYGYTF.

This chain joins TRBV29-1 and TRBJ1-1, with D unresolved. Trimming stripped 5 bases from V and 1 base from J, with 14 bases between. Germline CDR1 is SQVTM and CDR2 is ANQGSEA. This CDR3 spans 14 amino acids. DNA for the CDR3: TGCAGCGTTTGGGAGGGAAGTCGGAACACTGAAGCTTTCTTT. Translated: CSVWEGSRNTEAFF.

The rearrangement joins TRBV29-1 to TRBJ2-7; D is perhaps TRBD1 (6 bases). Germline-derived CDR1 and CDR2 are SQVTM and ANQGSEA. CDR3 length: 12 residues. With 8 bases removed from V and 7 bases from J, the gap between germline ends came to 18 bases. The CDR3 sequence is CSTGQTPLEQYF. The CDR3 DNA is TGCAGCACAGGACAGACCCCTTTAGAGCAGTACTTC.

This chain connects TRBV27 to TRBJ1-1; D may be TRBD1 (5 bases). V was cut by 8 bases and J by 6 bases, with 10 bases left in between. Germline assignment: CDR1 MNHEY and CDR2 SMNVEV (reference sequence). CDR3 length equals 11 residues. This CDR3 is CASVGGAEAFF. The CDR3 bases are TGTGCCAGCGTGGGGGGGGCTGAAGCTTTCTTT.

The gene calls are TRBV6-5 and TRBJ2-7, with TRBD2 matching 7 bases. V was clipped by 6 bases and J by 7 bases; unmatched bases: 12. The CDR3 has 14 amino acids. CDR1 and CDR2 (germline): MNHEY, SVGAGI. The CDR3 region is CASRTLADTSEQYF. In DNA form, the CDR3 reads TGTGCCAGCAGGACCCTAGCGGACACGAGTGAGCAGTACTTC.

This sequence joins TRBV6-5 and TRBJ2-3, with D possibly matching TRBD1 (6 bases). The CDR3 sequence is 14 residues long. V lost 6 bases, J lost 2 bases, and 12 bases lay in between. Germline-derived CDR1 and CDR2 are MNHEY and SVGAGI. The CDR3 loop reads CASRFRGYTDTQYF. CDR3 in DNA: TGTGCCAGCAGGTTCAGGGGTTACACAGATACGCAGTATTTT.

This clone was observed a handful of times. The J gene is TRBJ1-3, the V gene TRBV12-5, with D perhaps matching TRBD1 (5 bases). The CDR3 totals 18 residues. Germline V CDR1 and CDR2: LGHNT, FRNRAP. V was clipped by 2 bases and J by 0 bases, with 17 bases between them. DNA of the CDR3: TGTGCTAGTGGTTTGTCAGGGAATACAGTGACCTCTGGAAACACCATATATTTT. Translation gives CASGLSGNTVTSGNTIYF.

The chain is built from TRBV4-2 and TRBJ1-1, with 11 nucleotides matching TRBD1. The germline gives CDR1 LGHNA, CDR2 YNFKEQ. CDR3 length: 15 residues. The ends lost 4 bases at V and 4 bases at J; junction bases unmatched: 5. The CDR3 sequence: CASSLGQGAITEAFF. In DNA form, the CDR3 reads TGTGCCAGCAGCCTAGGACAGGGGGCGATCACTGAAGCTTTCTTT.

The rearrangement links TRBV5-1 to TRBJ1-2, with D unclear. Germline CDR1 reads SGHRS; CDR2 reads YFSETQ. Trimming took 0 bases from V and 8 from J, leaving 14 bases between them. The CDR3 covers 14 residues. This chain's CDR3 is CASSLDRRMEGYTF. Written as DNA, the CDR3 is TGCGCCAGCAGCTTGGATCGACGTATGGAGGGCTACACCTTC.

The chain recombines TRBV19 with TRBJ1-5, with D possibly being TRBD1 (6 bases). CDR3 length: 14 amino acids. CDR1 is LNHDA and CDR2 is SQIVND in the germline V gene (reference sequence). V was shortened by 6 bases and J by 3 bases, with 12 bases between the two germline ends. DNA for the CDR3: TGTGCCAGTAGACAGGACAGAAACAATCAGCCCCAGCATTTT. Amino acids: CASRQDRNNQPQHF.

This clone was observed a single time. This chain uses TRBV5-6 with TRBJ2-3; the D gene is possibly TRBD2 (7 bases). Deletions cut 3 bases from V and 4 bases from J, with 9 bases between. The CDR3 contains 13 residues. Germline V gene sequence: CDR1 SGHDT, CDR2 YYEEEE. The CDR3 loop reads CASSWGGPDTQYF. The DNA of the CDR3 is TGTGCCAGCAGCTGGGGGGGCCCAGATACGCAGTATTTT.

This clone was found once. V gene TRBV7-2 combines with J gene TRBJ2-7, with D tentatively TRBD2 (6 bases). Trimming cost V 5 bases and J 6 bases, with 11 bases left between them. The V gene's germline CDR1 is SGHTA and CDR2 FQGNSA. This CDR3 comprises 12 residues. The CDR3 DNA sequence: TGTGCCAGCAGCCTAATGGGAGGCGAGCAGTACTTC. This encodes CASSLMGGEQYF.

CDR3 amino acids: CASSFSGGGTDTQYF. The CDR3 DNA reads TGCGCCAGCAGCTTTAGCGGGGGGGGCACAGATACGCAGTATTTT. V and J are TRBV5-1 and TRBJ2-3, with TRBD2 matching 11 bases. Germline values: CDR1 SGHRS, CDR2 YFSETQ. The CDR3 covers 15 residues. V lost 2 bases to trimming and J lost 1 base; unmatched junction nucleotides: 0.

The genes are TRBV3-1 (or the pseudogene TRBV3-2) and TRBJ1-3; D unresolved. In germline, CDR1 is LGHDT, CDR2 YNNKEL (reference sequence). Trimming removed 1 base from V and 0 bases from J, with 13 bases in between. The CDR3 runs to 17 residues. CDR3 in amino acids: CASSQGAGGGSGNTIYF. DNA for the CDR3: TGTGCCAGCAGCCAAGGGGCGGGAGGAGGCTCTGGAAACACCATATATTTT.

The CDR3 spells CASSRGRADTQYF. For the CDR3, the DNA is TGTGCCAGTAGTCGGGGGAGAGCAGATACGCAGTATTTT. The chain has TRBV19 and TRBJ2-3; D might be TRBD2 (6 bases). Germline CDR1 is LNHDA and CDR2 is SQIVND (reference sequence). The germline V and J ends were trimmed by 5 bases and 4 bases, with 10 bases remaining between them. This CDR3 comprises 13 residues.

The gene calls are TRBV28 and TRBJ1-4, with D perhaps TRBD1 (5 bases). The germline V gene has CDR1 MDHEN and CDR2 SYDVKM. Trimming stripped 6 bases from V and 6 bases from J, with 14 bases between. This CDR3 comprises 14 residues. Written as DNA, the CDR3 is TGTGCCAGCAGGAAACAGGTTAGGTATGAAAAACTGTTTTTT. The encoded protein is CASRKQVRYEKLFF.

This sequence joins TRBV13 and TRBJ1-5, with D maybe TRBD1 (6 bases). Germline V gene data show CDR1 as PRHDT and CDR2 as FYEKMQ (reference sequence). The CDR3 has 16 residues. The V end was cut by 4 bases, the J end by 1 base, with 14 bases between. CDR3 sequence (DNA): TGTGCCAGCAGCTCCAGCAAGGGGGTGAGCAATCAGCCCCAGCATTTT. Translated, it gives CASSSSKGVSNQPQHF. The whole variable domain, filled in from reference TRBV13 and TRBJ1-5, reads AAGVIQSPRHLIKEKRETATLKCYPIPRHDTVYWYQQGPGQDPQFLISFYEKMQSDKGSIPDRFSAQQFSDYHSELNMSSLELGDSALYFCASSSSKGVSNQPQHFGDGTRLSIL.

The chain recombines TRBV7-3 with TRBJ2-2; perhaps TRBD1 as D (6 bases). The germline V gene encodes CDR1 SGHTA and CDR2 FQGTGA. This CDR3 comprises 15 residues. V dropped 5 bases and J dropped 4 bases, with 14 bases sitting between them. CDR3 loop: CASSPARGVTGELFF. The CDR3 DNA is TGTGCCAGCAGCCCAGCCAGGGGAGTCACCGGGGAGCTGTTTTTT.

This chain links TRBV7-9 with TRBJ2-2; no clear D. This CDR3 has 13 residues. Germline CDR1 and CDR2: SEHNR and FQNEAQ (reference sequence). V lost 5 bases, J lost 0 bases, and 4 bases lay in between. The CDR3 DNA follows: TGTGCCAGCAGCCCCGCGAACACCGGGGAGCTGTTTTTT. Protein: CASSPANTGELFF.

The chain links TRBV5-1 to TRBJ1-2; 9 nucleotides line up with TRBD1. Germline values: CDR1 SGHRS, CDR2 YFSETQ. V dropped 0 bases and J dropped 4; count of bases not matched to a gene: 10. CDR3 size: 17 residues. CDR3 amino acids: CASSLDLPGQGGYGYTF. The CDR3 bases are TGCGCCAGCAGCTTGGATCTTCCGGGACAGGGTGGCTATGGCTACACCTTC.